Below, 24 T cell receptor beta chains from the same sample are listed, as sequenced in a study of T cells in women clearing cervical HPV infection. Measured with immunoSEQ multiplex PCR; TCRdb has only the in-frame clones, and not every one. The sample has roughly 30,000 clones, and its top ten clones hold 6.5% to 8%. The sample taken for sequencing was blood buffy coat. These receptors came from a woman between 18 and 75 years old with a cervical HPV16 infection that either progressed to CIN3+ or cleared (not recorded which).

Regarding this clone: The read is 3 residues too short to cover the CDR3 end, so that end is filled in from the germline J gene. V is TRBV7-8 and J is TRBJ2-1, with 7 bases identical to TRBD2. This CDR3 is 12 amino acids long. Germline V gene lookup returns CDR1 SGHVS and CDR2 FQNEAQ. Trimming cost V 8 bases and J 4 bases; bases outside gene matches: 2. The CDR3 spells CASGGGYNEQFF. CDR3 DNA (partial): TGTGCCAGCGGGGGGGGGTACAATGAG.

A word on this clone: Coverage ceases 3 residues before the CDR3 finishes, and the germline J gene fills in the end. The chain links TRBV18 to TRBJ1-2; D might be TRBD1 (5 bases). The CDR3 totals 13 residues. The germline V and J ends were trimmed by 3 bases and 2 bases, with 7 bases remaining between them. Germline V gene data show CDR1 as KGHSH and CDR2 as LQKENI. The CDR3 loop reads CASSPDRNYGYTF. The covered CDR3 bases are TGTGCCAGCTCACCCGACAGAAACTATGGC. Full variable domain (missing parts from reference TRBV18 and TRBJ1-2): NAGVMQNPRHLVRRRGQEARLRCSPMKGHSHVYWYRQLPEEGLKFMVYLQKENIIDESGMPKERFSAEFPKEGPSILRIQQVVRGDSAAYFCASSPDRNYGYTFGSGTRLTVV.

The DNA read from the CDR3 is TGTGCCAGCAGCCCTCGCCAGCGGGCCCACAATGAG. Amino acids: CASSPRQRAHNE. The complete CDR3 reads CASSPRQRAHNEQFF. This sequence joins TRBV16 and TRBJ2-1, with a possible D match to TRBD2 (6 bases). The read falls 3 residues short of the CDR3 end, and the missing part is taken from the germline J gene. V gave up 4 bases and J gave up 5 bases, with 15 bases separating them. CDR3 size: 15 residues. The germline V gene encodes CDR1 KGHSY and CDR2 FQNENV.

As to this clone: Read data end 3 residues before the CDR3 end; the end is taken from the germline J gene. The chain combines TRBV7-9 with TRBJ2-2; D not certain. Per germline, CDR1 SEHNR and CDR2 FQNEAQ (reference sequence). This CDR3 contains 14 residues. CDR3 sequence: CASSKAGSTDTLFF. The part of the CDR3 DNA that was read is TGTGCCAGCAGCAAAGCCGGCTCCACAGATACG.

To note about this clone: The read terminates 3 residues before the CDR3 end, so the remaining end is supplied by the germline J gene. The rearrangement uses TRBV19 and TRBJ2-7, with TRBD1 matching over 9 bases. V was pared by 4 bases and J by 2 bases, with 6 bases of the junction left unmatched. This CDR3 has 15 residues. Germline values: CDR1 LNHDA, CDR2 SQIVND (reference sequence). CDR3 sequence reads: CASSTTGGYPYEQYF. Partial CDR3 DNA: TGTGCCAGTAGTACGACAGGGGGTTACCCCTACGAG.

With regard to this clone: The read terminates 3 residues before the CDR3 end, so the remaining end is supplied by the germline J gene. The chain uses TRBV19 and TRBJ2-4; tentatively, D is TRBD1 (5 bases). Looked up from germline, CDR1 is LNHDA and CDR2 is SQIVND (reference sequence). This CDR3 is 13 amino acids long. Here the CDR3 reads CASSFRQNYGQYF. The sequenced CDR3 bases are TGTGCCAGTAGTTTTCGACAGAACTATGGT.

Worth noting for this clone: The read terminates 3 residues before the CDR3 end, so the remaining end is supplied by the germline J gene. The chain recombines TRBV7-3 with TRBJ1-2; D is possibly TRBD1 (5 bases). The germline gives CDR1 SGHTA, CDR2 FQGTGA. The CDR3 runs 15 residues. The sequenced CDR3 bases are TGTGCCAGCAGCTTAGATGGCGGGGCCCTCCGCGAC. Translated: CASSLDGGALRD. The entire CDR3 protein is CASSLDGGALRDYTF.

Details on this clone: The CDR3 end is not reached by the read, which stops 3 residues before it; the germline J gene fills it in. This chain links TRBV20-1 with TRBJ1-6; D ambiguous. The germline V gene encodes CDR1 DFQATT and CDR2 SNEGSKA (reference sequence). The CDR3 extends over 16 amino acids. V was cut by 3 bases and J by 2 bases, with 14 bases left in between. The part of the CDR3 DNA that was read is TGCAGTGCTAGTTCCAAGGTTCTGCCCTATAATTCACCC. It specifies CSASSKVLPYNSP. The complete CDR3 reads CSASSKVLPYNSPLHF.

Points on this clone: The read terminates 3 residues before the CDR3 end, so the remaining end is supplied by the germline J gene. The rearrangement joins TRBV19 to TRBJ2-3; 11 bases agree with TRBD1. The germline V gene has CDR1 LNHDA and CDR2 SQIVND (reference sequence). This CDR3 has 16 residues. The chain's CDR3 is CASSFSGTGGNQPQYF. CDR3 DNA, as far as it was read: TGTGCCAGTAGTTTCTCTGGGACAGGGGGGAATCAGCCG.

Points on this clone: The read ends 3 residues shy of where the CDR3 ends; the end is completed using the germline J gene. The chain uses TRBV3-1 (or the pseudogene TRBV3-2) and TRBJ1-1; TRBD1 agrees at 10 bases. Trimming took 4 bases from V and 3 from J; bases not matched to a gene: 11. Germline V gives CDR1 LGHDT, CDR2 YNNKEL (reference sequence). The CDR3 sequence is 17 residues long. The CDR3 is CASSPLIGTGADTEAFF. The covered CDR3 bases are TGTGCCAGCAGCCCGCTAATTGGGACAGGGGCCGACACTGAA.

On this clone: The read ends 3 residues before the CDR3 terminus; that terminus is restored from the germline J gene. This chain links TRBV30 with TRBJ2-5, with 12 positions matching TRBD1. Germline V gene sequence: CDR1 GTSNPN, CDR2 SVGIG (reference sequence). CDR3 length: 15 residues. Losses at the gene ends were 7 bases for V and 4 bases for J; bases not matched to a gene: 10. CDR3 sequence reads: CASALGQGAAETQYF. The sequenced part of the CDR3 DNA is TGTGCCTCGGCCTTGGGACAGGGGGCCGCAGAGACC.

With respect to this clone: The CDR3 end falls 3 residues outside the read, so it is completed with the germline J gene. The chain combines TRBV27 with TRBJ1-6; TRBD1 aligns across 8 bases. Losses at the gene ends were 5 bases for V and 7 bases for J; bases not matched to a gene: 13. Germline CDR1 reads MNHEY; CDR2 reads SMNVEV (reference sequence). The CDR3 spans 17 residues. CDR3 protein: CASSPERQGLWNSPLHF. The covered CDR3 bases are TGTGCCAGCAGTCCCGAACGACAGGGGTTGTGGAATTCACCC.

Comments on this clone: Coverage ceases 3 residues before the CDR3 finishes, and the germline J gene fills in the end. V gene TRBV7-6 combines with J gene TRBJ2-5, with TRBD2 matching 16 bases. The CDR3 totals 16 residues. J lost 2 bases, V lost 4 bases, and 1 base had no gene match. Germline loops: CDR1 SGHVS, CDR2 FNYEAQ. The CDR3: CASSSGLAGGQETQYF. The covered CDR3 bases are TGTGCCAGCAGCTCGGGACTAGCGGGAGGGCAAGAGACC.

On this clone: The CDR3 end is not reached by the read, which stops 3 residues before it; the germline J gene fills it in. The chain couples TRBV7-3 to TRBJ2-7, with 10 positions matching TRBD1. This CDR3 contains 15 residues. The trim removed 2 bases at V and 3 bases at J, leaving 4 bases unmatched. Germline V gives CDR1 SGHTA, CDR2 FQGTGA. The CDR3 loop reads CASSLDGQGVYEQYF. The CDR3 DNA, read in part, is TGTGCCAGCAGCTTAGACGGACAGGGGGTCTACGAG.

A word on this clone: Coverage ceases 3 residues before the CDR3 finishes, and the germline J gene fills in the end. The chain has TRBV6-2 or TRBV6-3 and TRBJ1-4, with 10 bases identical to TRBD1. The germline gives CDR1 MNHEY, CDR2 SVGEGT. CDR3 size: 17 residues. V was pared by 4 bases and J by 4 bases, with 9 bases of the junction left unmatched. The DNA read from the CDR3 is TGTGCCAGCAGTTCCTCCGGGACAGGGGTTCGTAATGAAAAA. Translation: CASSSSGTGVRNEK. The complete CDR3 protein is CASSSSGTGVRNEKLFF.

Points on this clone: The observed sequence ends 3 residues before the CDR3 terminus, with the missing tail filled in from the germline J gene. The rearrangement uses TRBV18 and TRBJ1-2; D gene uncertain. Germline V lookup: CDR1 KGHSH, CDR2 LQKENI. V was shortened by 3 bases and J by 3 bases, with 14 bases between the two germline ends. CDR3 length equals 15 residues. Partial CDR3 DNA: TGTGCCAGCTCACCCCCGTTTGCGGGAGACTATGGC. Its translation: CASSPPFAGDYG. Given in full, the CDR3 is CASSPPFAGDYGYTF.

This CDR3 is CASSEWRDSNTGELFF. The CDR3 bases that were read are TGTGCCAGCAGTGAATGGCGGGACAGCAACACCGGGGAG. The chain employs TRBV6-1 and TRBJ2-2; weak D call: TRBD1 (7 bases). Read coverage stops 3 residues before the CDR3 terminus; the germline J gene supplies the remainder. The CDR3 consists of 16 residues. The germline gives CDR1 MNHNS, CDR2 SASEGT. Trimming removed 2 bases at V and 2 bases at J, with 12 bases between.

Concerning this clone itself: A read error may produce the germline difference seen at one junction end. The CDR3 end lies 3 residues beyond the end of the read and is filled in from the germline J gene. This sequence joins TRBV4-1 and TRBJ1-1, with a weak D call TRBD1 (6 bases). CDR1 and CDR2 from the germline V gene are MGHRA and YSYEKL. The CDR3 covers 13 residues. The CDR3 bases that were read are TGCGCCAGCAGCCAGGGCCGGGACACGGAA. It encodes CASSQGRDTE. Given in full, the CDR3 is CASSQGRDTEAFF.

Concerning this clone itself: The CDR3 end falls 3 residues outside the read, so it is completed with the germline J gene. The rearrangement uses TRBV6-2 or TRBV6-3 and TRBJ1-1; TRBD1 is a possible D gene (6 bases). This CDR3 region has 15 residues. Trimming took 7 bases from V and 0 from J, leaving 15 bases between them. Germline V CDR1 and CDR2: MNHEY, SVGEGT. The covered CDR3 bases are TGTGCCAGCACTTGGGGATGGGGGCTGAACACTGAA. Translating it yields CASTWGWGLNTE. The whole CDR3 region reads CASTWGWGLNTEAFF.

Concerning this clone itself: The CDR3 end lies 3 residues beyond the end of the read and is filled in from the germline J gene. The V and J genes are TRBV2 and TRBJ1-1; TRBD1 agrees at 7 bases. The germline CDR1 and CDR2 sequences are SNHLY and FYNNEI. This CDR3 is built from 13 residues. Unmatched junction bases numbered 3, after V lost 2 bases and J lost 6 bases. CDR3 DNA, as far as it was read: TGTGCCAGCAGTGAACGTGGACAGGCTGAA. Translating gives CASSERGQAE. The CDR3 reads in full as CASSERGQAEAFF.

In regard to this clone: The read halts 3 residues ahead of the CDR3 end, with the missing end drawn from the germline J gene. J is TRBJ2-5 and V is TRBV7-2; D is undetermined. Trimming removed 2 bases from V and 5 bases from J, with 9 bases in between. CDR1 SGHTA and CDR2 FQGNSA come from the germline V gene. This CDR3 has 13 amino acids. The CDR3 sequence is CASSLMARETQYF. The CDR3 bases that were read are TGTGCCAGCAGCTTAATGGCTAGGGAGACC.

To note about this clone: The read terminates 3 residues before the CDR3 end, so the remaining end is supplied by the germline J gene. This chain links TRBV5-4 with TRBJ1-4; D is ambiguous. This CDR3 contains 14 residues. Germline CDR1 and CDR2: SGHNT and YYREEE (reference sequence). Between the trimmed V and J ends, which lost 3 bases and 6 bases, there was a span of 12 bases. The CDR3 is CASSSGEADEKLFF. The sequenced CDR3 bases are TGTGCCAGCAGCTCCGGGGAGGCGGATGAAAAA.

Partial CDR3 DNA: TGCAGTGCTCGGACTCACCCAGACTCACAAGAGACC. Translated, it gives CSARTHPDSQET. The CDR3 in full is CSARTHPDSQETQYF. This chain links TRBV20-1 with TRBJ2-5; D perhaps matches TRBD2 (5 bases). The read ends 3 residues before the CDR3 terminus; that terminus is restored from the germline J gene. With 5 bases removed from V and 2 bases from J, the gap between germline ends came to 18 bases. The CDR3 sequence is 15 residues long. Germline V CDR1 and CDR2: DFQATT, SNEGSKA (reference sequence).

As regards this clone: The read stops 3 residues short of the end of the CDR3; the missing end is completed from the germline J gene. The rearrangement links TRBV28 to TRBJ2-1, with 8 bases that match TRBD2. The CDR3 spans 15 residues. The germline CDR1 and CDR2 sequences are MDHEN and SYDVKM. Unmatched junction bases numbered 6, after V lost 5 bases and J lost 3 bases. This CDR3 reads CASSHLTSGYNEQFF. CDR3 DNA, as far as it was read: TGTGCCAGCAGTCACCTCACTAGCGGCTACAATGAG.